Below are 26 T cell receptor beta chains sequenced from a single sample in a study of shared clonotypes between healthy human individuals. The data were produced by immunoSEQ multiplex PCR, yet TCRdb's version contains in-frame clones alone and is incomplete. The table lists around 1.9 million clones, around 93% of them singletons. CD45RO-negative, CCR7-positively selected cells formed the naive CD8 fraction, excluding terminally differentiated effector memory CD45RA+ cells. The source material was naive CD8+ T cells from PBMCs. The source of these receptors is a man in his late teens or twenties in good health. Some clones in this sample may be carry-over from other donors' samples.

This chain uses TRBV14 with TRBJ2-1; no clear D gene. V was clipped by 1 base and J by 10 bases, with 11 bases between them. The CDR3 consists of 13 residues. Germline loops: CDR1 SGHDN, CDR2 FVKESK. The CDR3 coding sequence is TGTGCCAGCAGCCAAGGGGTAGGGCCAGAGCAGTTCTTC. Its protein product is CASSQGVGPEQFF.

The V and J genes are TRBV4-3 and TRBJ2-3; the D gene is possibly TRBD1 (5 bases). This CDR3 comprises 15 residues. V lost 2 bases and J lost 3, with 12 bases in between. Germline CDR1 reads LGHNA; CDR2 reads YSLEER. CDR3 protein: CASSQSSRATDTQYF. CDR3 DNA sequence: TGCGCCAGCAGCCAAAGTAGCAGGGCTACAGATACGCAGTATTTT.

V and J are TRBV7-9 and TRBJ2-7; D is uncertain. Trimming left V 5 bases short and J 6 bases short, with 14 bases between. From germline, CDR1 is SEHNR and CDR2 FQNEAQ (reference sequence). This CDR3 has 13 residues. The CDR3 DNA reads TGTGCCAGCAGCCCCCCTGCGGCGATCGAGCAGTACTTC. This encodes CASSPPAAIEQYF.

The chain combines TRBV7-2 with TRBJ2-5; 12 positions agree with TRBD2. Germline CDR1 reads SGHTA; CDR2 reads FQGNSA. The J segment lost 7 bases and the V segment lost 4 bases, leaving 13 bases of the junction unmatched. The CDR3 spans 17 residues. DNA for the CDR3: TGTGCCAGCAGCTATTCTTCTAGCGGGAGGGAATTTGTGACCCAGTACTTC. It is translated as CASSYSSSGREFVTQYF.

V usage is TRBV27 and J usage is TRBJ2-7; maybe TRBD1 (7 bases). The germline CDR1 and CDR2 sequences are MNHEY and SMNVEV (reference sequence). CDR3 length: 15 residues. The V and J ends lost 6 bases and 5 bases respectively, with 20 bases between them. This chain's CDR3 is CASSWGATGLDEQYF. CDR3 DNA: TGTGCCAGCAGCTGGGGGGCGACAGGGTTGGACGAGCAGTACTTC.

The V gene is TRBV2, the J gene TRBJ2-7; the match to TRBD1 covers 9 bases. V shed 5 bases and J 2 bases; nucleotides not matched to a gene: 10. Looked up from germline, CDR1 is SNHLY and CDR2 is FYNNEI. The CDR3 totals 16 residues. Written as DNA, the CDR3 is TGTGCCAGCAGTCCCAGTCGGACAGGGGATCCCTACGAGCAGTACTTC. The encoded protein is CASSPSRTGDPYEQYF.

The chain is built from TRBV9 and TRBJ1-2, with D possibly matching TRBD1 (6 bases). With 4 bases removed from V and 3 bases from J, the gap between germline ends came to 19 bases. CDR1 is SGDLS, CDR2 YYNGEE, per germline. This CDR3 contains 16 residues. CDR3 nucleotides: TGTGCCAGCAGCCCCCACTACAGGGATGTGGACTATGGCTACACCTTC. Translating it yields CASSPHYRDVDYGYTF.

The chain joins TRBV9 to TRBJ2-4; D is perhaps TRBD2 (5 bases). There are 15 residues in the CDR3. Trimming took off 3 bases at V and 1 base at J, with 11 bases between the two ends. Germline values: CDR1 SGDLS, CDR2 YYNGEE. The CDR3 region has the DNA TGTGCCAGCAGCGGCGGGCGAGGGGCCAAAAACATTCAGTACTTC. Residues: CASSGGRGAKNIQYF. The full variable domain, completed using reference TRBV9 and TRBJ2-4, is DSGVTQTPKHLITATGQRVTLRCSPRSGDLSVYWYQQSLDQGLQFLIQYYNGEERAKGNILERFSAQQFPDLHSELNLSSLELGDSALYFCASSGGRGAKNIQYFGAGTRLSVL.

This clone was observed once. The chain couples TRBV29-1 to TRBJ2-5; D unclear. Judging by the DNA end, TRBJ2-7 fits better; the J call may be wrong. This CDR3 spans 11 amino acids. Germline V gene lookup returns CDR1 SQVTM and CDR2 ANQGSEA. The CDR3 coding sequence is TGCAGCGTTATCAGAAACTACGAGCAGTACTTC. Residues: CSVIRNYEQYF.

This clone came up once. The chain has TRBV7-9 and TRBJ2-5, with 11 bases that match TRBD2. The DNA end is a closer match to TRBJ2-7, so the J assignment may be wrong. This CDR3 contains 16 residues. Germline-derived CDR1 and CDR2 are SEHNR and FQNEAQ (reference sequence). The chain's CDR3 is CASSPLLAGGVDEQYF. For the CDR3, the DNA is TGTGCCAGCAGCCCACTGTTAGCGGGAGGGGTCGACGAGCAGTACTTC.

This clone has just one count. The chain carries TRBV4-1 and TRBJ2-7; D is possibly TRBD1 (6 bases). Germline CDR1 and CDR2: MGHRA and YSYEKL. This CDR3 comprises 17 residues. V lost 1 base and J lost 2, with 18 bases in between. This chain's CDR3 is CASSQGETRGIPYEQYF. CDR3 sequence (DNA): TGCGCCAGCAGCCAAGGGGAAACCAGGGGAATACCCTACGAGCAGTACTTC.

The CDR3 DNA reads TGTGCCAGCAGTTCGGGACTAGCGGATCCCTACGAGCAGTACTTC. This gives the protein CASSSGLADPYEQYF. This sequence joins TRBV27 and TRBJ2-7; 11 bases align to TRBD2. The CDR3 contains 15 residues. Germline loops: CDR1 MNHEY, CDR2 SMNVEV (reference sequence). J was trimmed by 2 bases and V by 4 bases; bases with no gene match: 4.

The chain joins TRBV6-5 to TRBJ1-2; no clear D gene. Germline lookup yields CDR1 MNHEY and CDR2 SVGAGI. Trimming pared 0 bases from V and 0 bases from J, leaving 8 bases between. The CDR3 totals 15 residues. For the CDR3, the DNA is TGTGCCAGCAGTTACTCGGCAGTAGCTAACTATGGCTACACCTTC. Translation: CASSYSAVANYGYTF.

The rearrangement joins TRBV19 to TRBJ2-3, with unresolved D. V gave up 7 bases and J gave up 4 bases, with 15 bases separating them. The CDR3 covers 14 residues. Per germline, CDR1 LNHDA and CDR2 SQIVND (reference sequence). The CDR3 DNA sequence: TGTGCCAGTAAAGGCCCAAGCAGTCCAGATACGCAGTATTTT. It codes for CASKGPSSPDTQYF. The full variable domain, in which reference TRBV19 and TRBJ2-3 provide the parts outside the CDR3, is DGGITQSPKYLFRKEGQNVTLSCEQNLNHDAMYWYRQDPGQGLRLIYYSQIVNDFQKGDIAEGYSVSREKKESFPLTVTSAQKNPTAFYLCASKGPSSPDTQYFGPGTRLTVL.

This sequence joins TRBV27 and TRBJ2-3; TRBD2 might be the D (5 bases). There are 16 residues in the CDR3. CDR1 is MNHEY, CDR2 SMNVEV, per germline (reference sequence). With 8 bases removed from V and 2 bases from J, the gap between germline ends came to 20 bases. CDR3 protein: CASQPSPGYPTDTQYF. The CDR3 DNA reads TGTGCCAGCCAACCTTCCCCGGGGTACCCCACAGATACGCAGTATTTT.

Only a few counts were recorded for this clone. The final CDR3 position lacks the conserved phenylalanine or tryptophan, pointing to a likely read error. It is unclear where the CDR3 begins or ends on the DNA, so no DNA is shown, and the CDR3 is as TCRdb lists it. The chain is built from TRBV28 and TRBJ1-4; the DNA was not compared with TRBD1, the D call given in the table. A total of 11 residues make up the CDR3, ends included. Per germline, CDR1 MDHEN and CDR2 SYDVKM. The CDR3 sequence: CASSRGTSRFV.

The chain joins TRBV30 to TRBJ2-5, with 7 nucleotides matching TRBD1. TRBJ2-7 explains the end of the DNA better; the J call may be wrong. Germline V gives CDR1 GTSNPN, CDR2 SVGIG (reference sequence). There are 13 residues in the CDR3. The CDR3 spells CAHTRAGGYEQYF. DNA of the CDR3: TGTGCCCACACTCGGGCAGGGGGCTACGAGCAGTACTTC.

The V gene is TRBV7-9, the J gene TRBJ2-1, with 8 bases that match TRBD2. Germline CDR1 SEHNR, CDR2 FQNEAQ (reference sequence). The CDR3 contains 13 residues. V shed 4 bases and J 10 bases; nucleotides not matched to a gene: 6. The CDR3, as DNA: TGTGCCAGCAGCTCCCGGTTAGCGGGAGAGCAGTTCTTC. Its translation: CASSSRLAGEQFF.

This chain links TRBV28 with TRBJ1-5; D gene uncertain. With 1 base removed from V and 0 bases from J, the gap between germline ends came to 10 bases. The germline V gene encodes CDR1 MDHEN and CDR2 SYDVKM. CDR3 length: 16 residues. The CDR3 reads CASSLSSGNSNQPQHF. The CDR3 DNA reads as TGTGCCAGCAGTTTATCCTCGGGTAATAGCAATCAGCCCCAGCATTTT.

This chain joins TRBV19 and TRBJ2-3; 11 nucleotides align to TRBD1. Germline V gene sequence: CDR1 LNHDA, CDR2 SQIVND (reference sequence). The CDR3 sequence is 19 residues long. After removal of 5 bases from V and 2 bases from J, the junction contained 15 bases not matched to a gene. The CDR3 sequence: CASSGPGQGVYFFTDTQYF. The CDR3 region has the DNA TGTGCCAGTAGTGGACCGGGACAGGGGGTTTATTTTTTCACAGATACGCAGTATTTT.

The CDR3 is CAISEDRETVTYGYTF. CDR3 in DNA: TGTGCCATCAGTGAGGACAGGGAAACGGTCACCTATGGCTACACCTTC. The chain links TRBV10-3 to TRBJ1-2, with 7 bases fitting TRBD1. The V gene's germline CDR1 is ENHRY and CDR2 SYGVKD. The trim removed 2 bases at V and 4 bases at J, leaving 10 bases unmatched. The CDR3 contains 16 residues.

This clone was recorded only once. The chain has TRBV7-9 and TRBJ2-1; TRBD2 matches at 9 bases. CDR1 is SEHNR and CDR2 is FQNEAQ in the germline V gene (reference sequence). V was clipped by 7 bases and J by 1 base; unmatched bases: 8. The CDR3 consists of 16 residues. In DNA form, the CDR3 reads TGTGCCAGCACAATAGCGGGAGTACGGTCCTACAATGAGCAGTTCTTC. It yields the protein CASTIAGVRSYNEQFF.

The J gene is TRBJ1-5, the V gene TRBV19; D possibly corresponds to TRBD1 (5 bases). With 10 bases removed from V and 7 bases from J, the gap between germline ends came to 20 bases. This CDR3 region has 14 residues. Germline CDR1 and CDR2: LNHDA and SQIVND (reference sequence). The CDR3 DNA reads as TGTGCCACTCGTCCCCGGGGGACGGGGCAGCCCCAGCATTTT. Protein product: CATRPRGTGQPQHF.

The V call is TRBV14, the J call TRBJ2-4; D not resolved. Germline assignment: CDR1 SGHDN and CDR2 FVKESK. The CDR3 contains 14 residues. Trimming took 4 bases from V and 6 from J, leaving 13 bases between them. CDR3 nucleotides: TGTGCCAGCAGCCCCTTCAGTGGATTAAACATTCAGTACTTC. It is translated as CASSPFSGLNIQYF.

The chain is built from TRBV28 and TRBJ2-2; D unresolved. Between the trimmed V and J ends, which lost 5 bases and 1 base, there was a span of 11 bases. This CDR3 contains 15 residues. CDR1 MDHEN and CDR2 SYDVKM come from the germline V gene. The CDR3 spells CASSPAGGNTGELFF. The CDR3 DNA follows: TGTGCCAGCAGTCCCGCTGGTGGGAACACCGGGGAGCTGTTTTTT.

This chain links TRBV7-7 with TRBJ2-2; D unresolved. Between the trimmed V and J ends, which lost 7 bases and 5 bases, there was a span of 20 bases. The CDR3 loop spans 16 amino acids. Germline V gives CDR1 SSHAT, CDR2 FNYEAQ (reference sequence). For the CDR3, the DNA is TGTGCCAGCACCCCCCCCGCGACTCTAGGAACCGGGGAGCTGTTTTTT. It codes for CASTPPATLGTGELFF.